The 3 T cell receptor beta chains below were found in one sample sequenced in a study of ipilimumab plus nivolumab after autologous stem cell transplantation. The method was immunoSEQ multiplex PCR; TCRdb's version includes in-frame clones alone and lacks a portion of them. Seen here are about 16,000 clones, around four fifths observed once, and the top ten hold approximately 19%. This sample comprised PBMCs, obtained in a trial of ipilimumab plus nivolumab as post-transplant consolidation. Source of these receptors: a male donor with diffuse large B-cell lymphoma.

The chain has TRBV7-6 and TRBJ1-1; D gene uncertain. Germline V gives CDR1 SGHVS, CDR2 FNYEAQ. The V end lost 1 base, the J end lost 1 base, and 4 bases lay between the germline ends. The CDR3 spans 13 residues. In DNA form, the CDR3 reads TGTGCCAGCAGCTTAGATCCGAACACTGAAGCTTTCTTT. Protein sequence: CASSLDPNTEAFF.

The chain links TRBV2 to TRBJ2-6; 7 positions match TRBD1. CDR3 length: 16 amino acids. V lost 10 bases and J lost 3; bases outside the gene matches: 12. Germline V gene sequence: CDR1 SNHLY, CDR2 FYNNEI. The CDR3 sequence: CATCPTRGFGANVLTF. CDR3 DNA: TGTGCCACTTGTCCCACCAGGGGGTTTGGGGCCAACGTCCTGACTTTC.

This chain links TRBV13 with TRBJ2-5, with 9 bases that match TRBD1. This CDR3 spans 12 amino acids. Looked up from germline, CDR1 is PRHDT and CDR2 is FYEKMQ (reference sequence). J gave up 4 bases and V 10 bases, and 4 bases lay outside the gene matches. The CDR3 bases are TGTGCCACCTCGACAGGGGGAGAGACCCAGTACTTC. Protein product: CATSTGGETQYF.